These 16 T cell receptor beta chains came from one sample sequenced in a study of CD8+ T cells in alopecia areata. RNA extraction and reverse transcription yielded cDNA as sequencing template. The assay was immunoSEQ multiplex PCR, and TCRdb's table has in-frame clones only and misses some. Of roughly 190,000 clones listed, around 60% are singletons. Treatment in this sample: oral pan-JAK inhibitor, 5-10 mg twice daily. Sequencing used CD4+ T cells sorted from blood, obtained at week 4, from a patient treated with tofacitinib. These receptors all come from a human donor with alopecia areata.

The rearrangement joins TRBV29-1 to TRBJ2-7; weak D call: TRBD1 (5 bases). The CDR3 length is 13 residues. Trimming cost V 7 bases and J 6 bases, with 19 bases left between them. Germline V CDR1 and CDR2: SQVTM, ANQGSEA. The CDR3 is CSALQDMGSEQYF. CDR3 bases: TGCAGCGCCCTGCAGGACATGGGGTCCGAGCAGTACTTC.

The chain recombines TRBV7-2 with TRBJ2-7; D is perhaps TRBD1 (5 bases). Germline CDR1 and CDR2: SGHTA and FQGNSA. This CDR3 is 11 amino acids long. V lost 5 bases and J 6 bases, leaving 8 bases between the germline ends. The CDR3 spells CASSPGLEQYF. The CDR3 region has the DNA TGTGCCAGCAGCCCAGGGCTCGAGCAGTACTTC.

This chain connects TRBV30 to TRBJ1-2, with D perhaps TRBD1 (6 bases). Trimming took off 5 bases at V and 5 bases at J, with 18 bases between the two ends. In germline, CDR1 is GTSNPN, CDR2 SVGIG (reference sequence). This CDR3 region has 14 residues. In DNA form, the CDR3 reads TGTGCCTGGTTACGGAGGAGGGGGAAGTATGGCTACACCTTC. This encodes CAWLRRRGKYGYTF.

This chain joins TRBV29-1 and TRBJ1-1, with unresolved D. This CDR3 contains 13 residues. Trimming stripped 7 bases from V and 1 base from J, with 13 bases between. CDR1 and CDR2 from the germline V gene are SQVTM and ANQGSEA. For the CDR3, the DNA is TGCAGCGGGGGTTTCCGGTCGAACACTGAAGCTTTCTTT. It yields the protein CSGGFRSNTEAFF.

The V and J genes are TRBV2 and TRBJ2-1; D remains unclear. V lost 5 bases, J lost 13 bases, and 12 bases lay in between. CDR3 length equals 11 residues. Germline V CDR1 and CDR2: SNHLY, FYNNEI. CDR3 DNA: TGTGCCAGCAGTCAGGCCCCGAACCAGTTCTTC. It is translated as CASSQAPNQFF.

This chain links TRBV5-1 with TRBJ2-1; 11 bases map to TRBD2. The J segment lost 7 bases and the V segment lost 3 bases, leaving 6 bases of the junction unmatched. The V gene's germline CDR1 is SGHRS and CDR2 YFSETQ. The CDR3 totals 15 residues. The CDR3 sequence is CASSSLAGGRNEQFF. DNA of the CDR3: TGCGCCAGCAGCTCGCTAGCGGGAGGAAGAAATGAGCAGTTCTTC.

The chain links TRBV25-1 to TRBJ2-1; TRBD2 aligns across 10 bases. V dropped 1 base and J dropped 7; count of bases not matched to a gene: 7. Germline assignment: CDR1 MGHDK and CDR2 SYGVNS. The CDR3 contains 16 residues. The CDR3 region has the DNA TGTGCCAGCAGTGAATGGCGAGCGGGAGGGCCAAATGAGCAGTTCTTC. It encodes CASSEWRAGGPNEQFF.

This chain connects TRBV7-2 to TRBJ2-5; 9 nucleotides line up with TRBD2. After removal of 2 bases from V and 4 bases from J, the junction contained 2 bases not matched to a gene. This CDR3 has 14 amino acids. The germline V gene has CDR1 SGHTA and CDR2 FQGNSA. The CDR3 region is CASSLTAGGETQYF. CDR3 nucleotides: TGTGCCAGCAGCTTAACAGCGGGAGGAGAGACCCAGTACTTC.

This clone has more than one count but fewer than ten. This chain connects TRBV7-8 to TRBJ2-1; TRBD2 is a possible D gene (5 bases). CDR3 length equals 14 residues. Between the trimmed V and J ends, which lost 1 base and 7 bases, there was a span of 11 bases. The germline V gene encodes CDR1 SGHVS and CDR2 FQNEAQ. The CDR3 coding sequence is TGTGCCAGCAGCTTAGGTTCCTCGGGGAATGAGCAGTTCTTC. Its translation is CASSLGSSGNEQFF.

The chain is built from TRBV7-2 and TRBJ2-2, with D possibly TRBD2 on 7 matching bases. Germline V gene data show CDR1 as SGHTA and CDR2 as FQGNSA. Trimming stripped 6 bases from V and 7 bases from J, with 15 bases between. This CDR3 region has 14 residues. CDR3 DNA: TGTGCCAGCAGTCCTCGGGGGGCCGGCGGGGAGCTGTTTTTT. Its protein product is CASSPRGAGGELFF.

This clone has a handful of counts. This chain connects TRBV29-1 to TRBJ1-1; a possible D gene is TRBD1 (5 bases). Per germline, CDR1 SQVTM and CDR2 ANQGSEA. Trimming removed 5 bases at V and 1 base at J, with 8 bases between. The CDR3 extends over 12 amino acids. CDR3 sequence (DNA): TGCAGCGTTACAACAGGGAACACTGAAGCTTTCTTT. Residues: CSVTTGNTEAFF.

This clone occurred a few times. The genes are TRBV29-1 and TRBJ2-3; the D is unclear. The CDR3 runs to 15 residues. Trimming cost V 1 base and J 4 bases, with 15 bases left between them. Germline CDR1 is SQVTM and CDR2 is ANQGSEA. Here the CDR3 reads CSVEGERAEADTQYF. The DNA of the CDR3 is TGCAGCGTTGAAGGGGAACGGGCAGAGGCAGATACGCAGTATTTT.

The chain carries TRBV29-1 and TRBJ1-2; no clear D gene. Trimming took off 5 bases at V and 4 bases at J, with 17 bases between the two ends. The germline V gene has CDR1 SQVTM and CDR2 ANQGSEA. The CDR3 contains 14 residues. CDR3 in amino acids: CSVPRVPTGYGYTF. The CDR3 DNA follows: TGCAGCGTTCCTAGGGTCCCCACGGGCTATGGCTACACCTTC. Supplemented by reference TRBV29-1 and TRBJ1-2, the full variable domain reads SAVISQKPSRDICQRGTSLTIQCQVDSQVTMMFWYRQQPGQSLTLIATANQGSEATYESGFVIDKFPISRPNLTFSTLTVSNMSPEDSSIYLCSVPRVPTGYGYTFGSGTRLTVV.

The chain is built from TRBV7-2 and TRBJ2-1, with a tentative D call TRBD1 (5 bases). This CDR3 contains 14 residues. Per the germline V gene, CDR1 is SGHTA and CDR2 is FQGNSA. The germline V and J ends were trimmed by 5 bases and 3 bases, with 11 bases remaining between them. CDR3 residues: CASSLGRNYNEQFF. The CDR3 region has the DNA TGTGCCAGCAGCCTGGGGCGGAACTACAATGAGCAGTTCTTC.

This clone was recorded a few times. CDR3 residues: CASSRQHNEQFF. DNA of the CDR3: TGTGCCAGCAGCCGACAGCACAATGAGCAGTTCTTC. This chain links TRBV6-5 with TRBJ2-1, with D possibly TRBD1 on 5 matching bases. CDR3 length: 12 residues. Germline V gene sequence: CDR1 MNHEY, CDR2 SVGAGI. Trimming took off 6 bases at V and 5 bases at J, with 8 bases between the two ends.

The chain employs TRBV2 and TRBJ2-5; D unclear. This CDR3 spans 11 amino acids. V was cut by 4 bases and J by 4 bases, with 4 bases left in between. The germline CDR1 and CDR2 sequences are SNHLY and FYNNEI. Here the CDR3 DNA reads TGTGCCAGCAGTGGCCGAGAGACCCAGTACTTC. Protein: CASSGRETQYF.